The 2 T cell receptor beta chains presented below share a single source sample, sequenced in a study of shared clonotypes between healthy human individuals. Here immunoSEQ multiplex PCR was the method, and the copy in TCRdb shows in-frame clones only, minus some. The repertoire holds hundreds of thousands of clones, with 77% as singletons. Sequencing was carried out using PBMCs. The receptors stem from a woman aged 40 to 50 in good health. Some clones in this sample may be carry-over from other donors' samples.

CDR3 in amino acids: CASSQEWERRYEQYF. CDR3 coding DNA: TGTGCCAGCAGCCAAGAGTGGGAGAGACGATACGAGCAGTACTTC. The genes are TRBV5-4 and TRBJ2-7; maybe TRBD2 (5 bases). CDR3 length: 15 amino acids. Germline assignment: CDR1 SGHNT and CDR2 YYREEE (reference sequence). Trimming removed 4 bases from V and 4 bases from J, with 18 bases in between.

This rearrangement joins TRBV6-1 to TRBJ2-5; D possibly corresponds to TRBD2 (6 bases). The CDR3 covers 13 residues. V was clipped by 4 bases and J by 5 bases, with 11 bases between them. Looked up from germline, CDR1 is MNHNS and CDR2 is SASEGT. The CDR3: CASSVPGRETQYF. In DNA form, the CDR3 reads TGTGCCAGCAGTGTCCCGGGGAGGGAGACCCAGTACTTC.